This T cell receptor beta chain was retrieved from a study of blood T cell repertoires in COVID-19. Study at large: COVID-19 samples from acute and convalescent phases originated in the United States, Italy and Spain. T cells, B-cell-depleted T cells, or PBMCs supplied cDNA or gDNA.

Those enrolled in Seattle joined during active infection and were followed longitudinally afterward. The junction had 14 bases not matched to a gene; V was cut back by 5 bases and J by 7 bases. The CDR3 is made up of 16 amino acids. Per germline, CDR1 SGHVS and CDR2 FQNEAQ. Original data processing: Quantification of nucleated cells was approximated via reference gene primer amplification. Repertoires were generated with immunoSEQ multiplex PCR, while TCRdb's copy carries only in-frame clones and drops some. The V and J calls and clone size are taken from that table; D and trimming were inferred from the DNA. The profile shows 330,000 or so clones, around 90% of them singletons.

The V and J genes are TRBV7-8 and TRBJ1-5; 7 bases fit TRBD1. This receptor was obtained from an older woman with COVID-19, enrolled during active disease. Sequenced sample: peripheral blood. CDR3 coding DNA: TGTGCCAGCAGCCGAAATCGTATAGGGGGCAGACAGCCCCAGCATTTT. It yields the protein CASSRNRIGGRQPQHF.